This paragraph reports one T cell receptor (beta chain). CDR3 length: 15 amino acids. The ends lost 5 bases at V and 4 bases at J; junction bases unmatched: 7. The germline CDR1 and CDR2 sequences are MDHEN and SYDVKM. The data were obtained in a study of T cell changes during pregnancy in multiple sclerosis. Using immunoSEQ multiplex PCR, the repertoire was profiled, and TCRdb retains in-frame clones only, with some absent. The sample includes around 63,000 clones, around 91% of them seen just once. The source of this sequence is a female donor in good health, enrolled as a control in a pregnancy study. The sample consisted of peripheral blood, taken in the third trimester of pregnancy. This chain connects TRBV28 to TRBJ2-7; 11 bases line up with TRBD2. DNA of the CDR3: TGTGCCAGCAGTCCTCGGGGACTAGCGGTATACGAGCAGTACTTC. Protein: CASSPRGLAVYEQYF.